The T cell receptor (beta chain) described here comes from a study of blood T cell repertoires in COVID-19. Study in general: Samples representing acute and convalescent COVID-19 were sourced from the United States, Italy and Spain. The analysed material was cDNA or gDNA that came from T cells, B-cell-depleted T cells, or PBMCs.

In the source study's methods: Reference gene primer amplification in the assay estimated nucleated cell counts. Clones were read by immunoSEQ multiplex PCR, and TCRdb kept only the in-frame ones, dropping some. V and J calls and clone size are copied from that table; D and trimming were computed from the DNA. In the table there are about 200,000 clones, about 85% of which are singletons. This clone appeared a single time. V was shortened by 5 bases and J by 6 bases, with 10 bases between the two germline ends. Germline CDR1 SGHTA, CDR2 FQGNSA. The CDR3 is 13 amino acids. The sequence was collected from a man in his forties with acute or convalescent COVID-19. The sample consisted of peripheral blood. V is TRBV7-2 and J is TRBJ2-2; perhaps TRBD2 as D (6 bases). The CDR3 region has the DNA TGTGCCAGCAGCACCACGGGAGCCGGGGAGCTGTTTTTT. Amino acid sequence: CASSTTGAGELFF.